One T cell receptor beta chain is described in this entry. Cohort 3 recovery required two negative PCRs, clearance, or symptom resolution. Profiled with immunoSEQ multiplex PCR; TCRdb holds only in-frame clones, not every one. The sample contains some 250,000 clones, about nine tenths of which appear only once. Germline-derived CDR1 and CDR2 are SGHDT and YYEEEE. The CDR3 has 15 amino acids. The trim removed 4 bases at V and 3 bases at J, leaving 6 bases unmatched. These data originate in a study of blood T cell repertoires in COVID-19. The wider study: Samples representing acute and convalescent COVID-19 were sourced from the United States, Italy and Spain. From T cells, B-cell-depleted T cells, or PBMCs came the material, which was cDNA or gDNA.

This sequence joins TRBV5-6 and TRBJ2-7, with 11 bases lining up with TRBD2. The material sequenced was PBMCs or T cells enriched from blood (not recorded which). The receptor's source is a man aged 18 to 35 who had recovered from COVID-19. CDR3 sequence: CASSGGLAGYYEQYF. CDR3 bases: TGTGCCAGCAGCGGCGGACTAGCGGGTTACTACGAGCAGTACTTC.